Below, 21 T cell receptor beta chains from the same sample are listed, as sequenced in a study of blood T cell repertoires in COVID-19. Data came from immunoSEQ multiplex PCR; TCRdb stores just in-frame clones and leaves some out. The table lists hundreds of thousands of clones, about 88% of them singletons. The specimen sequenced was PBMCs or T cells enriched from blood (not recorded which). The origin of the receptors is a woman in her sixties or seventies in a cohort exposed to, infected with or recovered from COVID-19 (not recorded which).

The rearrangement uses TRBV4-1 and TRBJ2-7; D unresolved. Germline V gene data show CDR1 as MGHRA and CDR2 as YSYEKL. The CDR3 is 13 residues long. V was cut by 0 bases and J by 3 bases, with 6 bases left in between. The CDR3 sequence is CASSQEVYYEQYF. The CDR3 region has the DNA TGCGCCAGCAGCCAAGAGGTCTACTACGAGCAGTACTTC.

In its sample, this clone was seen once. The chain employs TRBV6-5 and TRBJ2-3; a weak D match, TRBD2 (6 bases). Germline-derived CDR1 and CDR2 are MNHEY and SVGAGI. Trimming cost V 5 bases and J 6 bases, with 15 bases left between them. The CDR3 extends over 14 amino acids. The chain's CDR3 is CASSTVGGYDTQYF. The CDR3 coding sequence is TGTGCCAGCAGTACGGTCGGAGGGTACGATACGCAGTATTTT.

The genes are TRBV7-2 and TRBJ2-7, with D unclear. V gave up 5 bases and J gave up 0 bases, with 14 bases separating them. The CDR3 has 15 residues. Germline V gives CDR1 SGHTA, CDR2 FQGNSA. DNA for the CDR3: TGTGCCAGCAGCCCCACCCCCCACAGCTCCTACGAGCAGTACTTC. This encodes CASSPTPHSSYEQYF.

The rearrangement joins TRBV10-2 to TRBJ1-5; D not certain. Germline V gene data show CDR1 as WSHSY and CDR2 as SAAADI. Trimming took off 1 base at V and 3 bases at J, with 7 bases between the two ends. The CDR3 is made up of 14 amino acids. The DNA of the CDR3 is TGCGCCAGCAGTGAGTGGTCTACCAATCAGCCCCAGCATTTT. Amino acid sequence: CASSEWSTNQPQHF.

The V gene is TRBV5-4, the J gene TRBJ1-2, with 10 bases identical to TRBD1. CDR3 length equals 15 residues. V dropped 4 bases and J dropped 8; count of bases not matched to a gene: 11. The germline gives CDR1 SGHNT, CDR2 YYREEE (reference sequence). The CDR3 region is CASSPTDRGRRGYTF. For the CDR3, the DNA is TGTGCCAGCAGCCCGACAGACAGGGGGCGAAGAGGCTACACCTTC.

The chain combines TRBV14 with TRBJ2-5, with D perhaps matching TRBD1 (5 bases). Per germline, CDR1 SGHDN and CDR2 FVKESK. The CDR3 length is 13 residues. Trimming removed 4 bases from V and 5 bases from J, with 11 bases in between. In DNA form, the CDR3 reads TGTGCCAGCAGCCTACAGGAAGGGGAGACCCAGTACTTC. As protein: CASSLQEGETQYF.

CDR3 residues: CASSYSTGTTNTGELFF. The CDR3 bases are TGTGCCAGCAGTTACTCGACCGGGACAACTAACACCGGGGAGCTGTTTTTT. The chain uses TRBV6-2 or TRBV6-3 and TRBJ2-2; a possible D gene is TRBD1 (6 bases). The V and J ends lost 0 bases and 2 bases respectively, with 13 bases between them. CDR1 and CDR2 (germline): MNHEY, SVGEGT. The CDR3 totals 17 residues.

This chain connects TRBV5-1 to TRBJ1-3; possible D gene TRBD1, 5 bases. CDR1 and CDR2 (germline): SGHRS, YFSETQ. The CDR3 has 14 amino acids. Trimming stripped 3 bases from V and 0 bases from J, with 7 bases between. The chain's CDR3 is CASSYDSSGNTIYF. In DNA form, the CDR3 reads TGCGCCAGCAGCTATGACAGCTCTGGAAACACCATATATTTT.

This clone was seen a handful of times. The rearrangement uses TRBV5-6 and TRBJ1-2; a possible D gene is TRBD1 (5 bases). CDR3 length: 14 amino acids. The V end was cut by 1 base, the J end by 4 bases, with 11 bases between. From germline, CDR1 is SGHDT and CDR2 YYEEEE. CDR3 nucleotides: TGTGCCAGCAGCTTGAGGGGCTGGGGCTATGGCTACACCTTC. Encoded protein: CASSLRGWGYGYTF. Together with reference TRBV5-6 and TRBJ1-2, the CDR3 gives the full variable domain: DAGVTQSPTHLIKTRGQQVTLRCSPKSGHDTVSWYQQALGQGPQFIFQYYEEEERQRGNFPDRFSGHQFPNYSSELNVNALLLGDSALYLCASSLRGWGYGYTFGSGTRLTVV.

The rearrangement links TRBV4-2 to TRBJ2-5; D possibly corresponds to TRBD2 (5 bases). Per germline, CDR1 LGHNA and CDR2 YNFKEQ. Trimming shortened V by 4 bases and J by 5 bases, and 20 bases separated the two germline ends. The CDR3 extends over 16 amino acids. The CDR3 loop is CASSRFAGDVRETQYF. As DNA, the CDR3 is TGTGCCAGCAGCCGGTTTGCGGGCGATGTAAGGGAGACCCAGTACTTC.

The chain joins TRBV9 to TRBJ2-3, with 8 bases fitting TRBD2. The CDR3 totals 16 residues. The germline V gene encodes CDR1 SGDLS and CDR2 YYNGEE. V was pared by 3 bases and J by 3 bases, with 9 bases of the junction left unmatched. The CDR3 sequence: CASSAASGSVTDTQYF. The CDR3 nucleotides are TGTGCCAGCAGCGCCGCCAGCGGGAGCGTTACAGATACGCAGTATTTT.

The gene calls are TRBV11-2 and TRBJ2-7; 10 nucleotides align to TRBD2. The CDR3 loop spans 16 amino acids. V shed 5 bases and J 5 bases; nucleotides not matched to a gene: 12. Germline CDR1 reads SGHAT; CDR2 reads FQNNGV. The CDR3 region has the DNA TGTGCCAGCAGCCCCATCGGGGGACTAGCGTCTCACGAGCAGTACTTC. It encodes CASSPIGGLASHEQYF.

The V and J genes are TRBV9 and TRBJ2-2; D might be TRBD2 (5 bases). Germline V gives CDR1 SGDLS, CDR2 YYNGEE. The CDR3 consists of 15 residues. V lost 5 bases and J lost 4, with 15 bases in between. CDR3 region: CASSRAGGSTGELFF. The DNA for the CDR3 is TGTGCCAGCAGTCGAGCTGGAGGTAGCACCGGGGAGCTGTTTTTT. The full variable domain, with the rest looked up from reference TRBV9 and TRBJ2-2, is DSGVTQTPKHLITATGQRVTLRCSPRSGDLSVYWYQQSLDQGLQFLIQYYNGEERAKGNILERFSAQQFPDLHSELNLSSLELGDSALYFCASSRAGGSTGELFFGEGSRLTVL.

This clone was seen a few times. The gene calls are TRBV28 and TRBJ2-7; tentatively, D is TRBD1 (6 bases). Trimming stripped 3 bases from V and 5 bases from J, with 14 bases between. CDR3 length: 14 amino acids. Germline V CDR1 and CDR2: MDHEN, SYDVKM. The CDR3 protein is CASSFRRGANEQYF. The CDR3 DNA follows: TGTGCCAGCAGTTTTCGCAGGGGAGCAAACGAGCAGTACTTC.

This clone was observed at least ten times. CDR3 region: CASSIDFPFVDNEQFF. CDR3 DNA sequence: TGTGCCAGTAGTATAGATTTCCCTTTCGTCGACAATGAGCAGTTCTTC. The V gene is TRBV19, the J gene TRBJ2-1; no reliable D call. V was trimmed by 0 bases and J by 5 bases, leaving 14 bases between them. This CDR3 spans 16 amino acids. Germline-derived CDR1 and CDR2 are LNHDA and SQIVND (reference sequence).

This clone has a single count. The chain combines TRBV11-1 with TRBJ2-7, with 9 bases matching TRBD1. Looked up from germline, CDR1 is SGHAT and CDR2 is FQDESV (reference sequence). V lost 5 bases, J lost 4 bases, and 3 bases stayed unmatched. The CDR3 extends over 13 amino acids. CDR3 bases: TGTGCCAGCAGCCGGGGACAGGGATACGAGCAGTACTTC. Protein: CASSRGQGYEQYF.

This rearrangement joins TRBV28 to TRBJ1-2; 7 nucleotides align to TRBD1. From germline, CDR1 is MDHEN and CDR2 SYDVKM. This CDR3 has 13 amino acids. With V trimmed by 6 bases and J by 2 bases, 3 bases remained unmatched. CDR3 in amino acids: CASRKQGNYGYTF. Here the CDR3 DNA reads TGTGCCAGCAGGAAACAGGGGAACTATGGCTACACCTTC.

The V gene is TRBV7-9, the J gene TRBJ2-7; 9 positions match TRBD2. J lost 0 bases, V lost 5 bases, and 2 bases had no gene match. Germline lookup yields CDR1 SEHNR and CDR2 FQNEAQ (reference sequence). This CDR3 contains 14 residues. The DNA for the CDR3 is TGTGCCAGCAGCGATAGCGGGAGCTCCTACGAGCAGTACTTC. Translation: CASSDSGSSYEQYF.

The sample holds one count of this clone. V gene TRBV10-1 combines with J gene TRBJ2-1; TRBD1 might be the D (5 bases). CDR1 and CDR2 from the germline V gene are WNHNN and SYGVQD (reference sequence). Trimming left V 5 bases short and J 9 bases short, with 8 bases between. This CDR3 comprises 11 residues. CDR3 nucleotides: TGCGCCAGCAGTTCAAGGGGTGAGCAGTTCTTC. Translating it yields CASSSRGEQFF.

This chain links TRBV7-3 with TRBJ2-1; 8 bases align to TRBD1. Germline CDR1 is SGHTA and CDR2 is FQGTGA. Losses at the gene ends were 2 bases for V and 6 bases for J; bases not matched to a gene: 6. The CDR3 is 15 residues long. The CDR3 nucleotides are TGTGCCAGCAGCTTATCCGACAGGGGAGTCAATGAGCAGTTCTTC. Protein product: CASSLSDRGVNEQFF.

The sample holds one count of this clone. The chain uses TRBV11-3 and TRBJ2-2, with D unresolved. CDR1 SGHNT and CDR2 YENEEA come from the germline V gene. The CDR3 is 16 amino acids. V shed 0 bases and J shed 4 bases, with 12 bases lying between them. Here the CDR3 reads CASSLDPGSFTGELFF. The CDR3 DNA reads as TGTGCCAGCAGCTTAGACCCGGGTTCGTTCACCGGGGAGCTGTTTTTT.